This entry lists 17 T cell receptor beta chains sequenced from one sample in a study of blood T cell repertoires in COVID-19. The repertoire was sequenced with immunoSEQ multiplex PCR; TCRdb's copy has only in-frame clones and lacks some. Of about 37,000 clones listed, 80% to 90% were seen once; the top ten hold 44%. The sequencing input was peripheral blood. The source is a human donor in a cohort sampled during active COVID-19.

V usage is TRBV29-1 and J usage is TRBJ2-7; the D gene is possibly TRBD2 (7 bases). V was clipped by 7 bases and J by 2 bases, with 18 bases between them. CDR3 length: 14 amino acids. Germline V lookup: CDR1 SQVTM, CDR2 ANQGSEA. The CDR3 reads CSDPRGGRTYEQYF. The CDR3 DNA follows: TGCAGCGACCCAAGGGGGGGGCGAACCTACGAGCAGTACTTC.

The rearrangement links TRBV7-9 to TRBJ2-1; maybe TRBD1 (5 bases). V lost 5 bases, J lost 10 bases, and 15 bases lay in between. The CDR3 runs 13 residues. CDR1 is SEHNR, CDR2 FQNEAQ, per germline (reference sequence). CDR3 sequence (DNA): TGTGCCAGCAGCGACAGTTATCTACGGGAGCAGTTCTTC. Amino acid sequence: CASSDSYLREQFF.

The sample holds a few counts of this clone. Here the CDR3 DNA reads TGTGCCAGCAGCCGAGATTCGACAGAGCCCCAGCATTTT. This sequence encodes CASSRDSTEPQHF. The rearrangement uses TRBV3-1 (or the pseudogene TRBV3-2) and TRBJ1-5; the D gene is possibly TRBD1 (5 bases). The V gene lost 4 bases and the J gene lost 8 bases, with 12 bases spanning the gap. The CDR3 covers 13 residues. Germline CDR1 reads LGHDT; CDR2 reads YNNKEL (reference sequence).

The chain combines TRBV28 with TRBJ2-5, with 7 positions matching TRBD1. This CDR3 has 14 amino acids. V shed 4 bases, J shed 2 bases, and the junction held 4 bases outside the gene matches. From germline, CDR1 is MDHEN and CDR2 SYDVKM. CDR3 DNA sequence: TGTGCCAGCAGTTCCCCGGACAGGCAAGAGACCCAGTACTTC. Its translation: CASSSPDRQETQYF.

The chain combines TRBV29-1 with TRBJ1-2; D is uncertain. Germline V lookup: CDR1 SQVTM, CDR2 ANQGSEA. With 3 bases removed from V and 4 bases from J, the gap between germline ends came to 9 bases. CDR3 size: 12 residues. In nucleotides, the CDR3 is TGCAGCGTTGAGAACAGCTTCTATGGCTACACCTTC. As protein: CSVENSFYGYTF.

This clone was picked up a small number of times. The chain recombines TRBV3-1 (or the pseudogene TRBV3-2) with TRBJ2-5, with 10 bases aligning to TRBD1. Germline CDR1 is LGHDT and CDR2 is YNNKEL (reference sequence). V was pared by 5 bases and J by 5 bases, with 11 bases of the junction left unmatched. There are 16 residues in the CDR3. The CDR3 region has the DNA TGTGCCAGCAGCGCCCGGGACAGGGGAATGGGGGAGACCCAGTACTTC. It is translated as CASSARDRGMGETQYF.

This chain links TRBV11-2 with TRBJ2-5, with TRBD1 identical over 8 bases. The junction had 14 bases not matched to a gene; V was cut back by 4 bases and J by 4 bases. The CDR3 is 17 amino acids. The germline V gene has CDR1 SGHAT and CDR2 FQNNGV. The CDR3, as DNA: TGTGCCAGCAGCTCCTATCCCAGGGGGCGTTTTTCAGAGACCCAGTACTTC. Its translation: CASSSYPRGRFSETQYF.

V is TRBV2 and J is TRBJ2-5; 10 bases match TRBD2. Germline V gene data show CDR1 as SNHLY and CDR2 as FYNNEI. The CDR3 extends over 13 amino acids. V was pared by 7 bases and J by 5 bases, with 4 bases of the junction left unmatched. The CDR3 reads CASTAGGQETQYF. In nucleotides, the CDR3 is TGTGCCAGCACAGCGGGGGGGCAGGAGACCCAGTACTTC.

The chain carries TRBV24-1 and TRBJ2-3, with 7 bases lining up with TRBD1. The J segment lost 5 bases and the V segment lost 4 bases, leaving 17 bases of the junction unmatched. Germline values: CDR1 KGHDR, CDR2 SFDVKD. This CDR3 has 18 amino acids. The CDR3 bases are TGTGCCACCAGTGACAATCCGCACACAGGGGCCGGCGGAGATACGCAGTATTTT. This encodes CATSDNPHTGAGGDTQYF.

The rearrangement links TRBV7-2 to TRBJ2-1, with D possibly TRBD2 on 5 matching bases. The germline V gene has CDR1 SGHTA and CDR2 FQGNSA. V shed 5 bases and J shed 1 base, with 9 bases lying between them. The CDR3 spans 14 residues. DNA of the CDR3: TGTGCCAGCAGCCAAGGCGGGTCCTACAATGAGCAGTTCTTC. It specifies CASSQGGSYNEQFF.

V gene TRBV7-8 combines with J gene TRBJ2-3; TRBD2 might be the D (6 bases). The CDR3 is 16 amino acids. Germline V lookup: CDR1 SGHVS, CDR2 FQNEAQ. Deletions cut 2 bases from V and 3 bases from J, with 15 bases between. CDR3 nucleotide sequence: TGTGCCAGCAGCTTATCCCCTCGCGGGGTAACAGATACGCAGTATTTT. Protein: CASSLSPRGVTDTQYF.

The chain employs TRBV5-1 and TRBJ2-3; 7 bases agree with TRBD2. The junction had 7 bases not matched to a gene; V was cut back by 4 bases and J by 2 bases. Germline CDR1 reads SGHRS; CDR2 reads YFSETQ. The CDR3 spans 15 residues. The CDR3 DNA is TGCGCCAGCAGCCACGACGGGGGGAACACAGATACGCAGTATTTT. It encodes CASSHDGGNTDTQYF. The whole variable domain, filled in from reference TRBV5-1 and TRBJ2-3, reads KAGVTQTPRYLIKTRGQQVTLSCSPISGHRSVSWYQQTPGQGLQFLFEYFSETQRNKGNFPGRFSGRQFSNSRSEMNVSTLELGDSALYLCASSHDGGNTDTQYFGPGTRLTVL.

V gene TRBV12-1 combines with J gene TRBJ2-2; the table assigns TRBD1, which was not confirmed against the DNA. TRBV12-1 has pseudogene status. The CDR3 has 14 residues. Written as DNA, the CDR3 is TGTGCCAGCAGCTCGACAGGGAGAACCGGGGAGCTGTTTTTT. This translates into CASSSTGRTGELFF.

The chain uses TRBV19 and TRBJ2-3; a possible D gene is TRBD2 (7 bases). CDR1 is LNHDA and CDR2 is SQIVND in the germline V gene (reference sequence). The CDR3 runs 15 residues. V was trimmed by 3 bases and J by 4 bases, leaving 14 bases between them. The CDR3 DNA is TGTGCCAGTAGTATCCGGGGGGCCATGGCAGATACGCAGTATTTT. It encodes CASSIRGAMADTQYF.

There are a few counts of this clone. V is TRBV5-1 and J is TRBJ1-1; the match to TRBD1 covers 8 bases. CDR1 and CDR2 from the germline V gene are SGHRS and YFSETQ. The CDR3 totals 13 residues. V was pared by 6 bases and J by 1 base, with 2 bases of the junction left unmatched. The CDR3 here is CASTGQGNTEAFF. CDR3 in DNA: TGCGCCAGCACTGGACAGGGGAACACTGAAGCTTTCTTT.

The chain uses TRBV6-5 and TRBJ1-1; 8 bases are shared with TRBD1. Trimming at V came to 7 bases and at J to 4 bases, leaving 11 bases not matched to a gene. Germline CDR1 reads MNHEY; CDR2 reads SVGAGI. The CDR3 has 15 residues. The CDR3 loop is CASTKRQGRGTEAFF. The CDR3 region has the DNA TGTGCCAGCACCAAAAGACAGGGGAGGGGCACTGAAGCTTTCTTT.

The chain couples TRBV27 to TRBJ2-1, with TRBD1 identical over 8 bases. The germline V gene encodes CDR1 MNHEY and CDR2 SMNVEV (reference sequence). The CDR3 consists of 18 residues. V shed 4 bases, J shed 1 base, and the junction held 12 bases outside the gene matches. Written as DNA, the CDR3 is TGTGCCAGCAGTTCTAGCAGGACAGGGCCCCAATCCTACAATGAGCAGTTCTTC. Translating it yields CASSSSRTGPQSYNEQFF.